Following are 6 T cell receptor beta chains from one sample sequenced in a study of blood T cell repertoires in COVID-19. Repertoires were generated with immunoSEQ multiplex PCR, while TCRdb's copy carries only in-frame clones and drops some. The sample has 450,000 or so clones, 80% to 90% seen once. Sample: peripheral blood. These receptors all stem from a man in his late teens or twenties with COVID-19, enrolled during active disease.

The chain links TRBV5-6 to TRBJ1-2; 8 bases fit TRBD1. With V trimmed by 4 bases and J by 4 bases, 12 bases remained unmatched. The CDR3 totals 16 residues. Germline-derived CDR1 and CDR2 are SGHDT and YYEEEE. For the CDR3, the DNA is TGTGCCAGCAGCCTATACCCGACAGGGGATTTCTATGGCTACACCTTC. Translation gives CASSLYPTGDFYGYTF.

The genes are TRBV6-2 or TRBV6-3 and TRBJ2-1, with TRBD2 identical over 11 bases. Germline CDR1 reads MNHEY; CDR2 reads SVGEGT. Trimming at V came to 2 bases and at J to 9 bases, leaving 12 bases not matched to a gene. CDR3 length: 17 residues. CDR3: CASSYPGQGTSGPEQFF. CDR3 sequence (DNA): TGTGCCAGCAGTTACCCCGGACAGGGGACTAGCGGTCCTGAGCAGTTCTTC.

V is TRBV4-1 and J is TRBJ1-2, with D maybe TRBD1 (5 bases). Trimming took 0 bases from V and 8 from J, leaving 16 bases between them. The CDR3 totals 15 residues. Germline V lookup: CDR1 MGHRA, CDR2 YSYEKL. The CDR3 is CASSQEAREDYGYTF. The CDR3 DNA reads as TGCGCCAGCAGCCAAGAGGCCAGGGAGGATTACGGCTACACCTTC.

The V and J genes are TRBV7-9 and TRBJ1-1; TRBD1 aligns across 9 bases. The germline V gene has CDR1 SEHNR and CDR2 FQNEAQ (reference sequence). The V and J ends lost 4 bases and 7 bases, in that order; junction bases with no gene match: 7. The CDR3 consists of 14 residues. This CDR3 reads CASSYLGQGIEAFF. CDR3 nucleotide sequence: TGTGCCAGCAGCTACCTTGGACAGGGGATTGAAGCTTTCTTT.

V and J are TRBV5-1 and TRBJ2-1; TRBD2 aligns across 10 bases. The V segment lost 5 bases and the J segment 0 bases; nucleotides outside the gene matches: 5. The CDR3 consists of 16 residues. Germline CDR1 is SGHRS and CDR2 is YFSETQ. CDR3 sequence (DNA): TGCGCCAGCAGTTGGACTAGCGGATTCTCCTACAATGAGCAGTTCTTC. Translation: CASSWTSGFSYNEQFF.

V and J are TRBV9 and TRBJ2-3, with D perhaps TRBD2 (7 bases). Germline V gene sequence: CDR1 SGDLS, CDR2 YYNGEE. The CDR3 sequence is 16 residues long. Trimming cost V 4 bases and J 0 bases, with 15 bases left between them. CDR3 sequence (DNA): TGTGCCAGCAGCCCAGAAGGGGGGGAGAGCACAGATACGCAGTATTTT. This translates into CASSPEGGESTDTQYF.